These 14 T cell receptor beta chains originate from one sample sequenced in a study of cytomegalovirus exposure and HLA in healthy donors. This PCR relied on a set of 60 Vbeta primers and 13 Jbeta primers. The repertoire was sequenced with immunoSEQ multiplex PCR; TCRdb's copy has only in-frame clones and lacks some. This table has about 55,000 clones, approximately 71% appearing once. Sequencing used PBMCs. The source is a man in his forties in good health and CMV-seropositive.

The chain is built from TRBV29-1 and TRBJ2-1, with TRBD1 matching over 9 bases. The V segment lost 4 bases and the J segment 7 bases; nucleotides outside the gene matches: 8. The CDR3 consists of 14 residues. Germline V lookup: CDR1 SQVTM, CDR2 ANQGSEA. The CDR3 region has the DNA TGCAGCGTTGTGGGGACAGGGTCTACAAATGAGCAGTTCTTC. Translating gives CSVVGTGSTNEQFF.

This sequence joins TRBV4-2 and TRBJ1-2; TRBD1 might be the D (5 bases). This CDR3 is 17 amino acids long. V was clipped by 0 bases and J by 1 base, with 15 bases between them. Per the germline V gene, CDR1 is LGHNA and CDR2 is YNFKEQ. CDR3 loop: CASSQDLGGRVNYGYTF. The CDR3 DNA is TGTGCCAGCAGCCAAGATTTGGGGGGAAGAGTTAACTATGGCTACACCTTC.

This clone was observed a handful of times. The chain's CDR3 is CASSFPGELWYTF. The CDR3 DNA is TGTGCCAGCAGCTTTCCAGGGGAACTGTGGTACACCTTC. The chain carries TRBV7-6 and TRBJ1-2; TRBD1 might be the D (6 bases). Germline V lookup: CDR1 SGHVS, CDR2 FNYEAQ. V lost 3 bases to trimming and J lost 11 bases, with 16 bases between them. The CDR3 loop spans 13 amino acids.

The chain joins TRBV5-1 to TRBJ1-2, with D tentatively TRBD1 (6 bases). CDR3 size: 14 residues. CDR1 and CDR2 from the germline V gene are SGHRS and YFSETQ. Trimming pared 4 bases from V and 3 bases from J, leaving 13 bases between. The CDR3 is CASSVGPGDYGYTF. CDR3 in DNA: TGCGCCAGCAGCGTTGGCCCAGGGGACTATGGCTACACCTTC. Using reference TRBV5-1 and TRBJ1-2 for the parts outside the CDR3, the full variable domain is KAGVTQTPRYLIKTRGQQVTLSCSPISGHRSVSWYQQTPGQGLQFLFEYFSETQRNKGNFPGRFSGRQFSNSRSEMNVSTLELGDSALYLCASSVGPGDYGYTFGSGTRLTVV.

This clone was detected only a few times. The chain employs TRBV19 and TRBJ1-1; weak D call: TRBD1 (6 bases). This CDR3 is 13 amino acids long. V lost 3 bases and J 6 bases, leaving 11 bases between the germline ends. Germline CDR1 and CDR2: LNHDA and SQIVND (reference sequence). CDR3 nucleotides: TGTGCCAGTAGTATCACAGGGAGGGCTGAAGCTTTCTTT. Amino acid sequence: CASSITGRAEAFF.

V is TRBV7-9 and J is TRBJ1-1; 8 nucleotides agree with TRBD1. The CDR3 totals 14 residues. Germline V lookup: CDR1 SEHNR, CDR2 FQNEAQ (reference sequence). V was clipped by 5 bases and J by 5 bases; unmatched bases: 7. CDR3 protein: CASSAQGAMTEAFF. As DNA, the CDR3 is TGTGCCAGCAGCGCTCAGGGGGCGATGACTGAAGCTTTCTTT.

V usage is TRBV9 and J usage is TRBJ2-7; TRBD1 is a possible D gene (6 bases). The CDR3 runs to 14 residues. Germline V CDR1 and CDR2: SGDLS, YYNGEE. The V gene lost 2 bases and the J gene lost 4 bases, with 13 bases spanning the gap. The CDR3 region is CASSVLGAGYEQYF. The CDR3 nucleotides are TGTGCCAGCAGCGTCTTGGGGGCAGGTTACGAGCAGTACTTC.

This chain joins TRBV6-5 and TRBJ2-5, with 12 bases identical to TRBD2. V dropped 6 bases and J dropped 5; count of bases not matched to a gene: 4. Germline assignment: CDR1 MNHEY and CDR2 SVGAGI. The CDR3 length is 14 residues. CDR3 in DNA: TGTGCCAGCAGGGCCGGGACTAGCGGGGAGACCCAGTACTTC. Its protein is CASRAGTSGETQYF.

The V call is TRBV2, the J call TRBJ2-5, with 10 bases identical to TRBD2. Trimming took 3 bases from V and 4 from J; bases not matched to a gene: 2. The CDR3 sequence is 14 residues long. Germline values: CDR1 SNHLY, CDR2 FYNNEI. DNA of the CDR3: TGTGCCAGCAGTGAGACTAGCGGGCGAGAGACCCAGTACTTC. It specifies CASSETSGRETQYF.

Here the CDR3 reads CASSYTLAGNTGELFF. The CDR3 DNA is TGTGCCAGCAGTTACACACTAGCGGGGAACACCGGGGAGCTGTTTTTT. V gene TRBV6-5 combines with J gene TRBJ2-2; TRBD2 agrees at 9 bases. J gave up 1 base and V 2 bases, and 2 bases lay outside the gene matches. This CDR3 is 16 amino acids long. Per germline, CDR1 MNHEY and CDR2 SVGAGI.

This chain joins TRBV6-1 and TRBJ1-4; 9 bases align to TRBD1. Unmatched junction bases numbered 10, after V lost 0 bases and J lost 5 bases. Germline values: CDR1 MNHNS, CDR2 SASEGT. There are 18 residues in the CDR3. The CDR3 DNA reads TGTGCCAGCAGTGAAGCTCATGGGGGGGACAGGGAGAATGAAAAACTGTTTTTT. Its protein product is CASSEAHGGDRENEKLFF.

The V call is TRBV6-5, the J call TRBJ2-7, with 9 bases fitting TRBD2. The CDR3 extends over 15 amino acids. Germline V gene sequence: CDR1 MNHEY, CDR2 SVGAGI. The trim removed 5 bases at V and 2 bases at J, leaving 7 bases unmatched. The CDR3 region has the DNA TGTGCCAGCAGTGCCCCGGGACTAGCCACCTACGAGCAGTACTTC. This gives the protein CASSAPGLATYEQYF.

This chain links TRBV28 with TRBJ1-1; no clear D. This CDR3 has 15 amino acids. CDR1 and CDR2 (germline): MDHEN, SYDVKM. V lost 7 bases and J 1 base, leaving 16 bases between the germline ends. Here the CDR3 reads CASNGIRQPNTEAFF. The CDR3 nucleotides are TGTGCCAGCAACGGGATCAGACAACCGAACACTGAAGCTTTCTTT. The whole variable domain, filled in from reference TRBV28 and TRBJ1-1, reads DVKVTQSSRYLVKRTGEKVFLECVQDMDHENMFWYRQDPGLGLRLIYFSYDVKMKEKGDIPEGYSVSREKKERFSLILESASTNQTSMYLCASNGIRQPNTEAFFGQGTRLTVV.

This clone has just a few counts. The CDR3 spells CASSPTSGGTYNEQFF. CDR3 DNA: TGTGCCAGCTCACCAACTAGCGGGGGAACCTACAATGAGCAGTTCTTC. This chain joins TRBV18 and TRBJ2-1; 11 bases line up with TRBD2. J lost 2 bases, V lost 2 bases, and 2 bases had no gene match. The germline V gene encodes CDR1 KGHSH and CDR2 LQKENI. The CDR3 runs to 16 residues.